The 19 T cell receptor beta chains reported below all come from one sample, sequenced in a study of identical twins. In TCRdb, the 5' RACE reads were re-called with MiXCR into one record per CDR3 protein. The sample consists of some 500,000 distinct CDR3 sequences, under 25% of them appearing once. The same data also went into a second study, on T cells expressing NK-cell markers.

Sequenced sample: CD4+ T cells sorted from blood. The receptors derive from a woman aged 18-30 years in good health.

This clonotype appeared a few times. The CDR3 spells CASERGGNQPQHF. Here the CDR3 DNA reads TGTGCCAGCGAGAGGGGCGGTAATCAGCCCCAGCATTTT. The rearrangement links TRBV6-2 or TRBV6-3 to TRBJ1-5; perhaps TRBD1 as D (5 bases). The CDR3 is 13 residues long. The V and J ends lost 8 bases and 4 bases respectively, with 12 bases between them. Germline values: CDR1 MNHEY, CDR2 SVGEGT.

This clonotype has more than one count but fewer than ten. The rearrangement uses TRBV5-1 and TRBJ2-7; 9 bases fit TRBD1. In germline, CDR1 is SGHRS, CDR2 YFSETQ. With 7 bases clipped from V and 2 bases from J, the junction kept 7 bases outside the gene matches. The CDR3 extends over 14 amino acids. The CDR3 coding sequence is TGCGCCAGCGCCGGGACAGGGTTTACCTACGAGCAGTACTTC. Protein sequence: CASAGTGFTYEQYF. The whole variable domain, filled in from reference TRBV5-1 and TRBJ2-7, reads KAGVTQTPRYLIKTRGQQVTLSCSPISGHRSVSWYQQTPGQGLQFLFEYFSETQRNKGNFPGRFSGRQFSNSRSEMNVSTLELGDSALYLCASAGTGFTYEQYFGPGTRLTVT.

This clonotype has a handful of counts. This chain links TRBV4-2 with TRBJ2-3; D possibly matches TRBD1 or TRBD2 (5 bases each). The CDR3 extends over 16 amino acids. V dropped 3 bases and J dropped 0 bases, with 13 bases sitting between them. Germline V gives CDR1 LGHNA, CDR2 YNFKEQ. The CDR3 reads CASSQTGTPSTDTQYF. The CDR3, as DNA: TGTGCCAGCAGCCAGACCGGGACGCCGAGCACAGATACGCAGTATTTT.

This clonotype was found many times. The chain links TRBV5-1 to TRBJ2-1; no reliable D call. The CDR3 length is 13 residues. Trimming took off 9 bases at V and 9 bases at J, with 19 bases between the two ends. The germline V gene encodes CDR1 SGHRS and CDR2 YFSETQ. The CDR3 loop reads CATYPETSGEQFF. The CDR3 DNA reads TGCGCCACCTATCCCGAAACCTCGGGTGAGCAGTTCTTC.

This clonotype was seen a few times. This chain joins TRBV2 and TRBJ1-4; D unclear. V lost 10 bases and J lost 4, with 13 bases in between. The V gene's germline CDR1 is SNHLY and CDR2 FYNNEI. The CDR3 length is 13 residues. CDR3 in DNA: TGTGCCACGAACCGGGAACTTAATGAAAAACTGTTTTTT. Translation: CATNRELNEKLFF. The complete variable domain, with remaining parts taken from reference TRBV2 and TRBJ1-4, reads EPEVTQTPSHQVTQMGQEVILRCVPISNHLYFYWYRQILGQKVEFLVSFYNNEISEKSEIFDDQFSVERPDGSNFTLKIRSTKLEDSAMYFCATNRELNEKLFFGSGTQLSVL.

The count of this clonotype is one. V usage is TRBV7-3 and J usage is TRBJ2-1; 9 nucleotides agree with TRBD1. Unmatched junction bases numbered 6, after V lost 5 bases and J lost 7 bases. CDR1 is SGHTA and CDR2 is FQGTGA in the germline V gene. The CDR3 totals 14 residues. CDR3 amino acids: CASSRGQGLNEQFF. Written as DNA, the CDR3 is TGTGCCAGCAGCCGGGGACAGGGACTTAATGAGCAGTTCTTC.

The J gene is TRBJ2-5, the V gene TRBV5-4; no clear D gene. V dropped 3 bases and J dropped 2 bases, with 11 bases sitting between them. The CDR3 is 14 amino acids. CDR1 SGHNT and CDR2 YYREEE come from the germline V gene (reference sequence). CDR3 sequence: CASSSPQQQETQYF. The CDR3 region has the DNA TGTGCCAGCAGCTCTCCCCAGCAGCAAGAGACCCAGTACTTC. The entire variable domain, with the rest obtained from reference TRBV5-4 and TRBJ2-5, is as follows: ETGVTQSPTHLIKTRGQQVTLRCSSQSGHNTVSWYQQALGQGPQFIFQYYREEENGRGNFPPRFSGLQFPNYSSELNVNALELDDSALYLCASSSPQQQETQYFGPGTRLLVL.

The V call is TRBV6-2 or TRBV6-3, the J call TRBJ2-1; tentative D call: TRBD2 (6 bases). This CDR3 region has 15 residues. Trimming removed 5 bases from V and 7 bases from J, with 18 bases in between. CDR1 is MNHEY, CDR2 SVGEGT, per germline. CDR3 DNA sequence: TGTGCCAGCAGTAGTATGAGGGGAGGAAGGAATGAGCAGTTCTTC. It is translated as CASSSMRGGRNEQFF.

The chain combines TRBV20-1 with TRBJ2-1, with no clear D. Trimming cost V 8 bases and J 2 bases, with 16 bases left between them. CDR1 DFQATT and CDR2 SNEGSKA come from the germline V gene (reference sequence). The CDR3 length is 14 residues. In DNA form, the CDR3 reads TGCAGTTCCCGACCCGGGTCCACCTACAATGAGCAGTTCTTC. Amino acids: CSSRPGSTYNEQFF.

V gene TRBV20-1 combines with J gene TRBJ2-2; no firm D call. Germline V gives CDR1 DFQATT, CDR2 SNEGSKA (reference sequence). The V gene lost 2 bases and the J gene lost 0 bases, with 7 bases spanning the gap. This CDR3 is built from 14 residues. For the CDR3, the DNA is TGCAGTGCTAGACGAGCGTCGAACACCGGGGAGCTGTTTTTT. Protein sequence: CSARRASNTGELFF.

This clonotype was counted only a few times. V and J are TRBV21-1 and TRBJ2-3; the D segment call TRBD2 is taken from the table without a DNA check. TRBV21-1 is a pseudogene segment. This CDR3 comprises 14 residues. CDR3 protein: CASSNRQGTDTQYF. CDR3 coding DNA: TGTGCCAGCAGCAACCGGCAGGGTACGGATACGCAGTATTTT.

The chain couples TRBV12-3 or TRBV12-4 to TRBJ1-1, with D uncertain. V was shortened by 1 base and J by 5 bases, with 14 bases between the two germline ends. The CDR3 loop spans 15 amino acids. The CDR3 DNA follows: TGTGCCAGCAGTTTAGGGCCCGGGTACGGGACTGAAGCTTTCTTT. This codes for CASSLGPGYGTEAFF.

This clonotype was seen ten or more times. This rearrangement joins TRBV12-3 or TRBV12-4 to TRBJ1-5; D remains ambiguous. The germline V and J ends were trimmed by 2 bases and 4 bases, with 9 bases remaining between them. The CDR3 has 14 amino acids. The CDR3 DNA reads TGTGCCAGCAGTTTAACTTGGGGTAATCAGCCCCAGCATTTT. Amino acids: CASSLTWGNQPQHF.

This clonotype was detected only a few times. DNA of the CDR3: TGTGCCAGCAGCGCTTCAATGGGGACCCAGTACTTC. Protein: CASSASMGTQYF. The rearrangement joins TRBV7-2 to TRBJ2-5; no reliable D call. V lost 5 bases and J lost 7, with 11 bases in between. The CDR3 totals 12 residues. From germline, CDR1 is SGHTA and CDR2 FQGNSA.

V is TRBV20-1 and J is TRBJ1-4; no firm D call. The CDR3 length is 13 residues. Trimming removed 3 bases at V and 3 bases at J, with 8 bases between. Germline V CDR1 and CDR2: DFQATT, SNEGSKA (reference sequence). The CDR3 is CSASPDPNEKLFF. The CDR3 bases are TGCAGTGCTAGTCCGGACCCTAATGAAAAACTGTTTTTT.

This clonotype was found a few times. This chain connects TRBV12-3 or TRBV12-4 to TRBJ2-5, with a possible D match to TRBD1 (6 bases). V was clipped by 3 bases and J by 1 base, with 12 bases between them. The CDR3 loop spans 15 amino acids. Here the CDR3 reads CASSFGQSFQETQYF. CDR3 in DNA: TGTGCCAGCAGTTTTGGACAGTCCTTCCAAGAGACCCAGTACTTC.

The gene calls are TRBV6-1 and TRBJ1-2; 10 bases agree with TRBD1. The CDR3 runs to 14 residues. Germline CDR1 and CDR2: MNHNS and SASEGT. Trimming took 7 bases from V and 3 from J; bases not matched to a gene: 5. The CDR3 DNA reads as TGTGCCAGCAAACTTGGGACAGGGGACTATGGCTACACCTTC. Encoded protein: CASKLGTGDYGYTF.

This clonotype was observed a handful of times. The V and J genes are TRBV12-3 or TRBV12-4 and TRBJ2-2, with D perhaps matching TRBD1 or TRBD2 (5 bases each). Between the trimmed V and J ends, which lost 4 bases and 6 bases, there was a span of 9 bases. This CDR3 is 13 amino acids long. In nucleotides, the CDR3 is TGTGCCAGCAGTTCCCAGGGACCCGGGGAGCTGTTTTTT. Protein sequence: CASSSQGPGELFF.

This clonotype was picked up a small number of times. The chain uses TRBV3-1 and TRBJ1-5; D uncertain. Trimming removed 1 base at V and 5 bases at J, with 12 bases between. The germline CDR1 and CDR2 sequences are LGHDT and YNNKEL (reference sequence). The CDR3 runs 15 residues. The CDR3 spells CASSQASYEDQPQHF. In DNA, the CDR3 is TGTGCCAGCAGCCAAGCGAGTTACGAGGATCAGCCCCAGCATTTT.